The 9 T cell receptor beta chains given below trace back to one sample, sequenced in a study of blood T cell repertoires in COVID-19. Sequencing was performed with immunoSEQ multiplex PCR; in TCRdb, only in-frame clones are kept and a portion is missing. The table shows fewer than 40,000 clones, with more than 65% occurring only once. Sequenced: peripheral blood. These receptor sequences come from a man aged 65 to 85 with COVID-19, enrolled during active disease.

CDR3 DNA: TGTGCCAGTAGTATAACAGGGAGCGACGGCAATCAGCCCCAGCATTTT. Amino acids: CASSITGSDGNQPQHF. The chain uses TRBV19 and TRBJ1-5; D is perhaps TRBD1 (6 bases). This CDR3 comprises 16 residues. Deletions cut 2 bases from V and 2 bases from J, with 13 bases between. Germline values: CDR1 LNHDA, CDR2 SQIVND (reference sequence).

The rearrangement uses TRBV25-1 and TRBJ1-2; 8 nucleotides line up with TRBD1. The length of the CDR3 is 14 residues. J was trimmed by 6 bases and V by 3 bases; bases with no gene match: 6. In germline, CDR1 is MGHDK, CDR2 SYGVNS. The CDR3 sequence: CASSDYRGWHGYTF. CDR3 in DNA: TGTGCCAGCAGTGACTACAGGGGGTGGCATGGCTACACCTTC.

The V gene is TRBV27, the J gene TRBJ1-2; 10 bases agree with TRBD1. The CDR3 totals 14 residues. Germline values: CDR1 MNHEY, CDR2 SMNVEV (reference sequence). V was pared by 5 bases and J by 1 base, with 1 base of the junction left unmatched. In nucleotides, the CDR3 is TGTGCCAGCAGTAGGGACAGGGGTAACTATGGCTACACCTTC. Protein product: CASSRDRGNYGYTF.

This chain joins TRBV24-1 and TRBJ2-5; 9 bases are a match to TRBD1. Germline assignment: CDR1 KGHDR and CDR2 SFDVKD. V shed 5 bases, J shed 1 base, and the junction held 10 bases outside the gene matches. This CDR3 spans 17 amino acids. CDR3 nucleotides: TGTGCCACCAGTGCCTCGGGGACAGGGAGATTCCAAGAGACCCAGTACTTC. Protein: CATSASGTGRFQETQYF.

CDR3 nucleotides: TGCGCCAGCAGCGGCGGACAGGGGACCTACGAGCAGTACTTC. Amino acids: CASSGGQGTYEQYF. J is TRBJ2-7 and V is TRBV5-1; TRBD1 aligns across 9 bases. This CDR3 is 14 amino acids long. V lost 4 bases to trimming and J lost 2 bases; unmatched junction nucleotides: 4. From germline, CDR1 is SGHRS and CDR2 YFSETQ.

This chain connects TRBV30 to TRBJ2-3, with 7 bases lining up with TRBD2. Unmatched junction bases numbered 12, after V lost 4 bases and J lost 5 bases. This CDR3 contains 15 residues. Germline V gives CDR1 GTSNPN, CDR2 SVGIG (reference sequence). The CDR3 spells CAWMIGGSVVDTQYF. The CDR3 DNA is TGTGCCTGGATGATCGGCGGGAGTGTGGTAGATACGCAGTATTTT.

The V and J genes are TRBV11-2 and TRBJ2-1; 10 bases line up with TRBD2. After removal of 8 bases from V and 3 bases from J, the junction contained 4 bases not matched to a gene. This CDR3 contains 14 residues. Germline V gene lookup returns CDR1 SGHAT and CDR2 FQNNGV. CDR3 sequence reads: CASSGLAVYNEQFF. In DNA form, the CDR3 reads TGTGCCAGCTCCGGACTAGCGGTCTACAATGAGCAGTTCTTC.

The V and J genes are TRBV5-1 and TRBJ2-1, with 11 bases lining up with TRBD2. V was clipped by 4 bases and J by 0 bases; unmatched bases: 9. The CDR3 loop spans 18 amino acids. Germline CDR1 is SGHRS and CDR2 is YFSETQ. The CDR3 DNA is TGCGCCAGCAGCGACGGGACTAGCGGCCTCTACTCCTACAATGAGCAGTTCTTC. Amino acid sequence: CASSDGTSGLYSYNEQFF.

In its sample, this clone was seen once. This sequence joins TRBV24-1 and TRBJ2-1, with D possibly TRBD2 on 5 matching bases. The CDR3 runs 15 residues. The germline V gene has CDR1 KGHDR and CDR2 SFDVKD. V was trimmed by 3 bases and J by 0 bases, leaving 8 bases between them. The CDR3 is CATSDPGYSYNEQFF. The CDR3 DNA sequence: TGTGCCACCAGTGATCCGGGGTACTCCTACAATGAGCAGTTCTTC.